These 11 T cell receptor beta chains share one sample of origin, sequenced in a study of T-cell reconstitution after alpha-beta-depleted transplantation in children listed by TCRdb under 2016. The library was made by PCR. Sequencing relied on an Illumina HiSeq 2500. Molecular barcoding was employed in the preparation of TCR libraries, with unique molecular identifiers being used to normalize TCRbeta repertoire quantification. Using fastp at Q25 and MiXCR, TCRdb reprocessed the public reads and kept productive beta chains. Rows with a matching CDR3 protein are joined into one entry that keeps the most common DNA and genes. The sample table records approximately 200,000 distinct CDR3 sequences; approximately 15% of these occur just once. Of the sample, approximately 13% falls within the top ten clones. Here the sequenced sample was PBMCs from the stem cell graft donor, taken from the stem cell graft. The receptors were sampled from a human donor who donated a stem cell graft to a child with acute lymphoblastic leukemia.

This clonotype was detected many times. The gene calls are TRBV30 and TRBJ1-5, with 8 bases matching TRBD1. With 1 base clipped from V and 5 bases from J, the junction kept 1 base outside the gene matches. This CDR3 is 13 amino acids long. CDR1 is GTSNPN and CDR2 is SVGIG in the germline V gene (reference sequence). The CDR3 loop reads CAWSEDRDQPQHF. The CDR3 DNA sequence: TGTGCCTGGAGTGAGGACAGGGATCAGCCCCAGCATTTT.

CDR3 residues: CASSQAVGPQETQYF. In DNA, the CDR3 is TGTGCCAGCAGCCAGGCGGTCGGCCCCCAAGAGACCCAGTACTTC. The chain joins TRBV5-4 to TRBJ2-5, with D unclear. Per germline, CDR1 SGHNT and CDR2 YYREEE (reference sequence). This CDR3 is built from 15 residues. V was clipped by 4 bases and J by 1 base, with 14 bases between them.

As regards this clonotype: This may arise from a read error, as a much more abundant clone is one base away. The chain employs TRBV25-1 and TRBJ2-5; TRBD1 or TRBD2 may be the D gene (5 bases each). The CDR3 consists of 16 residues. The V gene lost 3 bases and the J gene lost 0 bases, with 14 bases spanning the gap. The germline V gene has CDR1 MGHDK and CDR2 SYGVNS. The CDR3 reads CASSEGRVLDQETQYF. CDR3 in DNA: TGTGCCAGCAGTGAGGGGCGGGTTCTGGACCAAGAGACCCAGTACTTC.

This clonotype was picked up many times. The rearrangement links TRBV5-1 to TRBJ2-5; 11 nucleotides line up with TRBD2. V lost 4 bases, J lost 3 bases, and 2 bases stayed unmatched. The CDR3 runs to 14 residues. Germline loops: CDR1 SGHRS, CDR2 YFSETQ. The CDR3 loop reads CASSMTSGKETQYF. Written as DNA, the CDR3 is TGCGCCAGCAGCATGACTAGCGGGAAAGAGACCCAGTACTTC.

A note on this clonotype: This sequence may be a read error, since a much larger clone differs from it by one base. CDR3 in amino acids: CASSLRRDRQYF. For the CDR3, the DNA is TGTGCCAGCAGCTTAAGGAGAGATAGGCAGTATTTT. The rearrangement uses TRBV11-3 and TRBJ2-3; no firm D call. The CDR3 sequence is 12 residues long. CDR1 is SGHNT, CDR2 YENEEA, per germline.

A few counts support this clonotype. The genes are TRBV12-3 or TRBV12-4 and TRBJ1-6; no clear D gene. V lost 0 bases, J lost 10 bases, and 4 bases lay in between. CDR3 length: 12 amino acids. The CDR3 sequence is CASSLARSPLHF. The CDR3 region has the DNA TGTGCCAGCAGTTTAGCCCGGTCACCCCTCCACTTT.

The table lists this clonotype with many counts. The chain employs TRBV29-1 and TRBJ2-7, with 9 bases fitting TRBD1. The germline CDR1 and CDR2 sequences are SQVTM and ANQGSEA. With 6 bases clipped from V and 2 bases from J, the junction kept 11 bases outside the gene matches. The CDR3 is 15 amino acids. The CDR3 reads CSVRRSGTGPYEQYF. The CDR3 region has the DNA TGCAGCGTCAGAAGATCCGGGACAGGGCCCTACGAGCAGTACTTC.

This clonotype has a count of ten or more. This sequence joins TRBV5-1 and TRBJ2-1, with D perhaps being TRBD1 or TRBD2 (5 bases each). Germline V gene data show CDR1 as SGHRS and CDR2 as YFSETQ. Trimming left V 3 bases short and J 5 bases short, with 15 bases between. The CDR3 consists of 15 residues. CDR3: CASSSLVGTNNEQFF. The CDR3 coding sequence is TGCGCCAGCAGCTCGCTAGTGGGGACGAACAATGAGCAGTTCTTC.

This clonotype was observed at least ten times. V usage is TRBV20-1 and J usage is TRBJ2-1; 10 nucleotides match TRBD2. This CDR3 is 18 amino acids long. Germline V gene lookup returns CDR1 DFQATT and CDR2 SNEGSKA (reference sequence). After removal of 0 bases from V and 0 bases from J, the junction contained 8 bases not matched to a gene. DNA of the CDR3: TGCAGTGCTAGAGATGGTTTCAGCGGGAGGGCCTCCTACAATGAGCAGTTCTTC. Amino acids: CSARDGFSGRASYNEQFF.

The gene calls are TRBV5-1 and TRBJ2-7, with 9 bases that match TRBD2. Germline assignment: CDR1 SGHRS and CDR2 YFSETQ. The CDR3 has 13 amino acids. V trimming: 7 bases; J trimming: 6 bases; junction bases outside the gene matches: 8. The CDR3 spells CASGSGRAREQYF. CDR3 nucleotides: TGCGCCAGCGGTAGCGGGAGAGCGCGCGAGCAGTACTTC.

This clonotype was picked up many times. CDR3 coding DNA: TGTGCCAGCAGCCAAACCGGGACTAGCGGGACAGATACGCAGTATTTT. Translated: CASSQTGTSGTDTQYF. The rearrangement uses TRBV7-6 and TRBJ2-3; 12 nucleotides match TRBD2. This CDR3 is built from 16 residues. V gave up 5 bases and J gave up 3 bases; unmatched junction bases: 6. CDR1 is SGHVS and CDR2 is FNYEAQ in the germline V gene.